Listed below are T cell receptor beta chains from one sample, sequenced in a study of T cells in Graves' hyperthyroidism and ophthalmopathy. TCRdb independently ran MiXCR on the multiplex PCR reads; one entry per CDR3 protein. The data show 640,000 or so distinct CDR3 sequences, over 12% seen once. Sequencing used blood. All receptors derive from a woman between 18 and 29 years old with Graves' ophthalmopathy. Each CDR3 is given with its conserved first and last residue. A D gene is named only where the DNA matches it firmly. The size of a clone is reported for some rows only, either as once, few or many, or as a class for expanded clones.

D gene: NA
J gene: TRBJ1-1
clone size: few
V gene: TRBV5-5
CDR3 DNA: TGTGCCAGCAGCCGCGAAGCCGGGTCGGGTGAAGCTTTCTTT
CDR3 protein: CASSREAGSGEAFF

D gene: NA
J gene: TRBJ1-4
clone size: many
V gene: TRBV29-1
CDR3 DNA: TGCAGCGTTCAACGACGGGGAACTCCGGATGAAAAACTGTTTTTT
CDR3 protein: CSVQRRGTPDEKLFF

D gene: TRBD2
J gene: TRBJ2-3
clone size: many
V gene: TRBV2
CDR3 DNA: TGTGCCAGCAGTGACTTCGGACTAGCGGGTAGCACAGATACGCAGTATTTT
CDR3 protein: CASSDFGLAGSTDTQYF

D gene: NA
J gene: TRBJ2-1
clone size: many
V gene: TRBV6-5
CDR3 DNA: TGTGCCAGCAGTTACTCAGGGGCGGGCAATGAGCAGTTCTTC
CDR3 protein: CASSYSGAGNEQFF

D gene: NA
J gene: TRBJ2-1
clone size: few
V gene: TRBV4-1
CDR3 DNA: TGCGCCAGCAGCAAGGGACCTCAAAGCTCCTACAATGAGCAGTTCTTC
CDR3 protein: CASSKGPQSSYNEQFF

D gene: NA
J gene: TRBJ1-1
clone size: few
V gene: TRBV27
CDR3 DNA: TGTGCCAGCAGTTTAGAGGGCCCCATGGGGCTGGGGGAAGCTTTCTTT
CDR3 protein: CASSLEGPMGLGEAFF

D gene: TRBD1
J gene: TRBJ1-2
clone size: many
V gene: TRBV7-2
CDR3 DNA: TGTGCCAGCCGGAGTTCCGGGACAGGCCTCTATGGCTACACCTTC
CDR3 protein: CASRSSGTGLYGYTF

D gene: NA
J gene: TRBJ1-2
clone size: few
V gene: TRBV18
CDR3 DNA: TGTGCCAGCTCACCTGGGTCGGGGAATCACTATGGCTACACCTTC
CDR3 protein: CASSPGSGNHYGYTF

D gene: TRBD2
J gene: TRBJ2-1
clone size: NA
V gene: TRBV9
CDR3 DNA: TGTGCCAGCAGCCCCTCCTCTAGCGGGATTAGAGACAATGAGCAGTTCTTC
CDR3 protein: CASSPSSSGIRDNEQFF

D gene: NA
J gene: TRBJ2-1
clone size: many
V gene: TRBV27
CDR3 DNA: TGTGCCAGCAGTCAGCGAGCCAGCAGCTCCTACAATGAGCAGTTCTTC
CDR3 protein: CASSQRASSSYNEQFF

D gene: TRBD1
J gene: TRBJ1-3
clone size: NA
V gene: TRBV2
CDR3 DNA: TGTGCCAGCAGTGACGGACAGGGGGCTTCTCGCTCTGGAAACACCATATATTTT
CDR3 protein: CASSDGQGASRSGNTIYF

D gene: NA
J gene: TRBJ2-7
clone size: many
V gene: TRBV2
CDR3 DNA: TGTGCCAGCAGGGGACCGATCCCCTACGAGCAGTACTTC
CDR3 protein: CASRGPIPYEQYF

D gene: NA
J gene: TRBJ2-1
clone size: NA
V gene: TRBV6-6
CDR3 DNA: TGTGCCAGCAGTTACTCGGGGAGCGATCAGTTCTTC
CDR3 protein: CASSYSGSDQFF

D gene: TRBD1
J gene: TRBJ2-1
clone size: NA
V gene: TRBV5-1
CDR3 DNA: TGCGCCAGCAGCTTGGAACAGGGGGCTCGGAGCAATGAGCAGTTCTTC
CDR3 protein: CASSLEQGARSNEQFF

D gene: NA
J gene: TRBJ2-7
clone size: NA
V gene: TRBV7-2
CDR3 DNA: TGTGCCAGCAGCTCTACTGGGGGGTTCCATAATTACGAGCAGTACTTC
CDR3 protein: CASSSTGGFHNYEQYF

D gene: NA
J gene: TRBJ2-5
clone size: few
V gene: TRBV6-2/TRBV6-3
CDR3 DNA: TGTGCCAGCAGTTACCCAGACAGAGTTGCGTACTTC
CDR3 protein: CASSYPDRVAYF

D gene: NA
J gene: TRBJ2-1
clone size: many
V gene: TRBV6-5
CDR3 DNA: TGTGCCAGCAGTTACTTCCCCGCCGAGGTGAATGAGCAGTTCTTC
CDR3 protein: CASSYFPAEVNEQFF

D gene: NA
J gene: TRBJ2-7
clone size: many
V gene: TRBV20-1
CDR3 DNA: TGCAGTGCTCTTCGGGCAGAAACCTACGAGCAGTACTTC
CDR3 protein: CSALRAETYEQYF

D gene: TRBD1
J gene: TRBJ1-1
clone size: many
V gene: TRBV7-9
CDR3 DNA: TGTGCCACCCGACAGGGCCCACTTATTCCTAAGGACACTGAAGCTTTCTTT
CDR3 protein: CATRQGPLIPKDTEAFF

D gene: NA
J gene: TRBJ2-1
clone size: many
V gene: TRBV28
CDR3 DNA: TGTGCCAGCAGCCGACCCATGCGGGGAAAGGAGCAGTTCTTC
CDR3 protein: CASSRPMRGKEQFF

D gene: NA
J gene: TRBJ2-3
clone size: NA
V gene: TRBV7-8
CDR3 DNA: TGTGCCAGCAGCGATGCAGGGGAAGATACGCAGTATTTT
CDR3 protein: CASSDAGEDTQYF

D gene: TRBD1
J gene: TRBJ1-5
clone size: NA
V gene: TRBV4-1
CDR3 DNA: TGCGCCAGCAGCCAACCGGACAGGGGGGGGAATCAGCCCCAGCATTTT
CDR3 protein: CASSQPDRGGNQPQHF

D gene: NA
J gene: TRBJ1-4
clone size: many
V gene: TRBV6-1
CDR3 DNA: TGTGCCAGCAGTGACCTCGGGACCCCCAATGAAAAACTGTTTTTT
CDR3 protein: CASSDLGTPNEKLFF

D gene: NA
J gene: TRBJ1-4
clone size: NA
V gene: TRBV7-2
CDR3 DNA: TGTGCCAGCAGCTTCAGGGCGTCAGGCAATGAAAAACTGTTTTTT
CDR3 protein: CASSFRASGNEKLFF

D gene: TRBD2
J gene: TRBJ2-4
clone size: NA
V gene: TRBV4-1
CDR3 DNA: TGCGCCAGCAGCCAAGGATCTGCTAGCGGGAGGCGTGGTCAGTACTTC
CDR3 protein: CASSQGSASGRRGQYF

D gene: NA
J gene: TRBJ2-7
clone size: NA
V gene: TRBV19
CDR3 DNA: TGTGCCAGTAGGGATGTTTCGCGCGGGGACGACGAGCAGTACTTC
CDR3 protein: CASRDVSRGDDEQYF

D gene: NA
J gene: TRBJ1-1
clone size: many
V gene: TRBV20-1
CDR3 DNA: TGCAGTGCTAGAGTCGAGGCAGGAGGGACTGAAGCTTTCTTT
CDR3 protein: CSARVEAGGTEAFF

D gene: TRBD2
J gene: TRBJ2-5
clone size: many
V gene: TRBV6-2/TRBV6-3
CDR3 DNA: TGTGCCAGCAGCCCCGGGAGGCTAGCGGGAGAGAGGGAGACCCAGTACTTC
CDR3 protein: CASSPGRLAGERETQYF

D gene: TRBD2
J gene: TRBJ2-7
clone size: many
V gene: TRBV5-1
CDR3 DNA: TGCGCCAGCAGCGTCGGGGGGTCACACTACGAGCAGTACTTC
CDR3 protein: CASSVGGSHYEQYF

D gene: TRBD1
J gene: TRBJ2-1
clone size: many
V gene: TRBV30
CDR3 DNA: TGTGCCTGGAGCGGAACGACAGGGGGACTTTGGAATGAGCAGTTCTTC
CDR3 protein: CAWSGTTGGLWNEQFF